This passage covers 9 T cell receptor beta chains from one sample sequenced in a study of cytomegalovirus exposure and HLA in healthy donors. Primers for the PCR totalled 60 Vbeta and 13 Jbeta. Only in-frame clones appear in the TCRdb table, and some are missing; sequencing was by immunoSEQ multiplex PCR. The data show about 160,000 clones, 60% to 70% seen once. The material sequenced was PBMCs. The origin of the receptors is a woman aged 55-75 years in good health and CMV-seropositive.

The genes are TRBV7-6 and TRBJ2-3; D is perhaps TRBD2 (5 bases). This CDR3 comprises 13 residues. V shed 8 bases and J shed 4 bases, with 13 bases lying between them. Germline CDR1 is SGHVS and CDR2 is FNYEAQ. CDR3 region: CASRVLEADTQYF. In DNA form, the CDR3 reads TGTGCCAGCCGGGTCCTGGAGGCAGATACGCAGTATTTT. Drawing the rest from reference TRBV7-6 and TRBJ2-3, the complete variable domain is GAGVSQSPRYKVTKRGQDVALRCDPISGHVSLYWYRQALGQGPEFLTYFNYEAQQDKSGLPNDRFSAERPEGSISTLTIQRTEQRDSAMYRCASRVLEADTQYFGPGTRLTVL.

This clone was recorded a few times. The rearrangement uses TRBV9 and TRBJ2-5; a possible D gene is TRBD1 (5 bases). The J call may be in error: the DNA end matches TRBJ2-7 better. Per germline, CDR1 SGDLS and CDR2 YYNGEE. The CDR3 runs 13 residues. Here the CDR3 reads CASSRGDTYEQYF. CDR3 DNA: TGTGCCAGCAGCAGGGGCGATACCTACGAGCAGTACTTC.

The CDR3 nucleotides are TGTGCCAGCAGCCCACAGACAGGGGAAGAGACCCAGTACTTC. Residues: CASSPQTGEETQYF. The gene calls are TRBV7-2 and TRBJ2-5; 8 bases align to TRBD1. CDR1 and CDR2 from the germline V gene are SGHTA and FQGNSA. Trimming cost V 5 bases and J 3 bases; bases outside gene matches: 5. This CDR3 comprises 14 residues.

The V call is TRBV28, the J call TRBJ2-2; 8 nucleotides agree with TRBD1. Unmatched junction bases numbered 6, after V lost 6 bases and J lost 3 bases. This CDR3 spans 15 amino acids. Germline V lookup: CDR1 MDHEN, CDR2 SYDVKM. CDR3 region: CASRKMTGDTGELFF. CDR3 DNA sequence: TGTGCCAGCAGAAAGATGACAGGGGACACCGGGGAGCTGTTTTTT.

This clone has a handful of counts. The chain joins TRBV19 to TRBJ1-2; the D gene is possibly TRBD1 (6 bases). CDR1 and CDR2 from the germline V gene are LNHDA and SQIVND (reference sequence). CDR3 size: 15 residues. Trimming left V 3 bases short and J 4 bases short, with 15 bases between. The CDR3 region has the DNA TGTGCCAGTAGTATTGCGGCAGGGGTGACCTATGGCTACACCTTC. Its protein is CASSIAAGVTYGYTF.

On this clone: The identical CDR3 is also encoded by other nucleotide sequences in the sample. J is TRBJ2-2 and V is TRBV30; 8 bases are a match to TRBD2. The CDR3 is 17 residues long. The V gene's germline CDR1 is GTSNPN and CDR2 SVGIG (reference sequence). V lost 3 bases to trimming and J lost 3 bases; unmatched junction nucleotides: 12. The CDR3 loop is CAWRLLRSGRDTGELFF. The DNA for the CDR3 is TGTGCCTGGAGGCTTCTAAGAAGCGGGAGAGACACCGGGGAGCTGTTTTTT. The variable domain in full, completed from reference TRBV30 and TRBJ2-2, reads SQTIHQWPATLVQPVGSPLSLECTVEGTSNPNLYWYRQAAGRGLQLLFYSVGIGQISSEVPQNLSASRPQDRQFILSSKKLLLSDSGFYLCAWRLLRSGRDTGELFFGEGSRLTVL.

CDR3 sequence: CASSLWAGADTGELFF. CDR3 DNA: TGTGCCAGCAGCTTATGGGCAGGGGCTGACACCGGGGAGCTGTTTTTT. The chain has TRBV7-3 and TRBJ2-2; TRBD1 is a possible D gene (6 bases). The CDR3 extends over 16 amino acids. Germline loops: CDR1 SGHTA, CDR2 FQGTGA. V was clipped by 2 bases and J by 3 bases, with 13 bases between them.

This rearrangement joins TRBV29-1 to TRBJ1-1, with 11 bases lining up with TRBD1. J was trimmed by 0 bases and V by 7 bases; bases with no gene match: 7. Germline V gene data show CDR1 as SQVTM and CDR2 as ANQGSEA. CDR3 length: 15 residues. CDR3 loop: CSARDRGGMNTEAFF. The CDR3 DNA sequence: TGCAGCGCCCGGGACAGGGGGGGTATGAACACTGAAGCTTTCTTT.

CDR3 nucleotide sequence: TGTGCCAGTGGGACAGACCAAGAGACCCAGTACTTC. It codes for CASGTDQETQYF. The rearrangement links TRBV19 to TRBJ2-5; 7 bases agree with TRBD1. The V gene's germline CDR1 is LNHDA and CDR2 SQIVND (reference sequence). The V segment lost 8 bases and the J segment 0 bases; nucleotides outside the gene matches: 0. This CDR3 comprises 12 residues.